This TCR beta chain was recovered during a study of blood T cell repertoires in COVID-19. Study-level background: There were acute and convalescent COVID-19 samples, and they came from the United States, Italy and Spain.

Germline-derived CDR1 and CDR2 are SGHVS and FNYEAQ. The trim removed 1 base at V and 7 bases at J, leaving 9 bases unmatched. This CDR3 region has 17 residues. TCRdb's copy holds only in-frame clones and misses some; the assay was immunoSEQ multiplex PCR. Of under 300,000 clones in the sample, approximately 86% are singletons; the top ten hold 3.6%. In its sample, this clone was seen a few times. Sequencing input: peripheral blood. The chain uses TRBV7-6 and TRBJ2-1; 11 nucleotides line up with TRBD1. The clonotype originates from a man younger than 35 with active or convalescent COVID-19. The CDR3 spells CASSLERGTGGRNEQFF. As DNA, the CDR3 is TGTGCCAGCAGCTTAGAGAGGGGGACAGGGGGAAGGAATGAGCAGTTCTTC.